This T cell receptor (beta chain) is drawn from a study of blood T cell repertoires in COVID-19. Study context: Samples came from the United States, Italy and Spain, spanning acute and convalescent COVID-19.

This CDR3 comprises 14 residues. Germline loops: CDR1 LNHDA, CDR2 SQIVND (reference sequence). J gave up 10 bases and V 5 bases, and 13 bases lay outside the gene matches. The study recruited people aged roughly 18 to 100 years across roughly 25 US areas. Sequenced by immunoSEQ multiplex PCR; TCRdb stores in-frame clones only, minus some. This repertoire shows about 300,000 clones, more than 75% found once; its top ten account for about 4%. This clone was recorded only once. This TCR derives from a young man who had recovered from COVID-19. This chain connects TRBV19 to TRBJ1-2; TRBD1 matches 7 bases. Material: PBMCs or T cells enriched from blood (not recorded which). The CDR3 spells CASSPEGALLFYTF. As DNA, the CDR3 is TGTGCCAGTAGTCCAGAGGGGGCCCTATTATTCTACACCTTC. Full variable domain (missing parts from reference TRBV19 and TRBJ1-2): DGGITQSPKYLFRKEGQNVTLSCEQNLNHDAMYWYRQDPGQGLRLIYYSQIVNDFQKGDIAEGYSVSREKKESFPLTVTSAQKNPTAFYLCASSPEGALLFYTFGSGTRLTVV.